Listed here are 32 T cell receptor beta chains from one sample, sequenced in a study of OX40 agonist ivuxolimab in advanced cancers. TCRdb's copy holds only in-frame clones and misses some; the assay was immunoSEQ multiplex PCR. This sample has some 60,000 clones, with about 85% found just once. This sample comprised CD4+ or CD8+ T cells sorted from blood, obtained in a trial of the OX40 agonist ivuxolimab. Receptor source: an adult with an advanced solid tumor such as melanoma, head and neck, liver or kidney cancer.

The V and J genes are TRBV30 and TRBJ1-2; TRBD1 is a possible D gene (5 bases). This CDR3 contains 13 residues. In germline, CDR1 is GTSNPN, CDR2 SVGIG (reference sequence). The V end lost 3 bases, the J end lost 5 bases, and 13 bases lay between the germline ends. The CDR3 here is CAWRGVSRYGYTF. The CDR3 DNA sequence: TGTGCCTGGAGGGGGGTATCGAGGTATGGCTACACCTTC.

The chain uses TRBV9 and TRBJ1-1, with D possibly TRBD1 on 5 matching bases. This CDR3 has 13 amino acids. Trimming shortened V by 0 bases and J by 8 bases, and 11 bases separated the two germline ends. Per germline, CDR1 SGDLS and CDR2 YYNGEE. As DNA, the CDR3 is TGTGCCAGCAGCGTAGATTATAGGGGCGAAGCTTTCTTT. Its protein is CASSVDYRGEAFF.

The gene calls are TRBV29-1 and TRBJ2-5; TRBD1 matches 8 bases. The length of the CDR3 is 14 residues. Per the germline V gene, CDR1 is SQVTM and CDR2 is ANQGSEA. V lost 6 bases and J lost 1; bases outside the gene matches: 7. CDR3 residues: CSVVDRAPQETQYF. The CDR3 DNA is TGCAGCGTAGTGGACAGGGCGCCCCAAGAGACCCAGTACTTC.

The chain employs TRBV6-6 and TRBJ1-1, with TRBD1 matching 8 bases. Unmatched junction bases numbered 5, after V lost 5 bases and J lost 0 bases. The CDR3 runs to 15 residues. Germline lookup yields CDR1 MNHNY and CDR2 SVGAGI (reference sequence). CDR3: CASSPGTGMNTEAFF. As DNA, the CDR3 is TGTGCCAGCAGTCCTGGGACAGGCATGAACACTGAAGCTTTCTTT.

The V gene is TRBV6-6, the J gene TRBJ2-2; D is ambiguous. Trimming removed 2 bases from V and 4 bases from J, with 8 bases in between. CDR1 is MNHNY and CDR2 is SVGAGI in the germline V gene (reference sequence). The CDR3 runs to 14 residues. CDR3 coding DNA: TGTGCCAGCAGTTACACACGGGTCACCGGGGAGCTGTTTTTT. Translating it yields CASSYTRVTGELFF.

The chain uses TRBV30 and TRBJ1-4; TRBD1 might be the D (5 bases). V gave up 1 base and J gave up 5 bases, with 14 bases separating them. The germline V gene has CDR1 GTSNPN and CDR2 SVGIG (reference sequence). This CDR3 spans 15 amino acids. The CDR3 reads CAWSGSRGLNEKLFF. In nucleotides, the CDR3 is TGTGCCTGGAGTGGATCAAGGGGATTGAATGAAAAACTGTTTTTT.

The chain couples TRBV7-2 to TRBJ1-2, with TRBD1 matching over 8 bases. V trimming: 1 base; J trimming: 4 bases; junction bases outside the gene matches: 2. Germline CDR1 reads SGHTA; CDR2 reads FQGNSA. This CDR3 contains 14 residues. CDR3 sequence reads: CASSLGDRSYGYTF. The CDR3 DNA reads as TGTGCCAGCAGCTTAGGGGACAGGAGCTATGGCTACACCTTC.

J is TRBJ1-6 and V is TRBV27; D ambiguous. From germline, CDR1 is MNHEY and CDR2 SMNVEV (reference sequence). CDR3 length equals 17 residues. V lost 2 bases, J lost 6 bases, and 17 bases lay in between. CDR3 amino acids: CASSLGPSKAFNSPLHF. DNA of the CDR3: TGTGCCAGCAGTTTAGGACCGTCGAAAGCATTTAATTCACCCCTCCACTTT.

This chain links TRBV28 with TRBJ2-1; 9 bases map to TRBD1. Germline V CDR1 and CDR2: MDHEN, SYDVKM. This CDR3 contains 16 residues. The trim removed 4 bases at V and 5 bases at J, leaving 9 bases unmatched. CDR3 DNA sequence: TGTGCCAGCAGTTCACCGGGACAGGGCTTAAACAATGAGCAGTTCTTC. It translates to CASSSPGQGLNNEQFF.

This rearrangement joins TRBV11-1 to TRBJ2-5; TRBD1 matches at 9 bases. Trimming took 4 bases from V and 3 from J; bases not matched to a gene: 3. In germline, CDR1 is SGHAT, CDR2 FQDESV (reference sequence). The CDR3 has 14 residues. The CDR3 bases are TGTGCCAGCAGCTATTGGACAGGGGAAGAGACCCAGTACTTC. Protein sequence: CASSYWTGEETQYF. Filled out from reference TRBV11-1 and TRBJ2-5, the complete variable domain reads EAEVAQSPRYKITEKSQAVAFWCDPISGHATLYWYRQILGQGPELLVQFQDESVVDDSQLPKDRFSAERLKGVDSTLKIQPAELGDSAMYLCASSYWTGEETQYFGPGTRLLVL.

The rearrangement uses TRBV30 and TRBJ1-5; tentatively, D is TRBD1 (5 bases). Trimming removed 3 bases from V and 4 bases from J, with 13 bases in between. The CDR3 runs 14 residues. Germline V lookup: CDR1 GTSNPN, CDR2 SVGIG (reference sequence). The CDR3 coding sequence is TGTGCCTGGAGGGACCCTTCAGGGAATCAGCCCCAGCATTTT. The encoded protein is CAWRDPSGNQPQHF.

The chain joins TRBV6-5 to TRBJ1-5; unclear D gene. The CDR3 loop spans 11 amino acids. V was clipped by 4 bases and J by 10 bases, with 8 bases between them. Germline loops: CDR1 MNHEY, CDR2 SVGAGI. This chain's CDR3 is CASSSGGPQHF. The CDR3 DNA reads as TGTGCCAGCAGTTCTGGTGGCCCCCAGCATTTT.

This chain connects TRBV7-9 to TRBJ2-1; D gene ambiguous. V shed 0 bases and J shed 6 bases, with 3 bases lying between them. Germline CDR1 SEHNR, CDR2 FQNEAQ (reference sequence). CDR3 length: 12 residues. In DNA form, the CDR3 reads TGTGCCAGCAGCTTAGCGCGCAATGAGCAGTTCTTC. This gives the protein CASSLARNEQFF. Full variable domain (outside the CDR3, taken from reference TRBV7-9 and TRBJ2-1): DTGVSQNPRHKITKRGQNVTFRCDPISEHNRLYWYRQTLGQGPEFLTYFQNEAQLEKSRLLSDRFSAERPKGSFSTLEIQRTEQGDSAMYLCASSLARNEQFFGPGTRLTVL.

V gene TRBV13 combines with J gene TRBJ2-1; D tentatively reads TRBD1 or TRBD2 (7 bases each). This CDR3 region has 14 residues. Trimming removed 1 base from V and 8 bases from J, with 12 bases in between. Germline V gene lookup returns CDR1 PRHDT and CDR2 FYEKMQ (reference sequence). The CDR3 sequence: CASSLEGGGDEQFF. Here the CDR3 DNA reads TGTGCCAGCAGCTTAGAGGGAGGGGGCGATGAGCAGTTCTTC.

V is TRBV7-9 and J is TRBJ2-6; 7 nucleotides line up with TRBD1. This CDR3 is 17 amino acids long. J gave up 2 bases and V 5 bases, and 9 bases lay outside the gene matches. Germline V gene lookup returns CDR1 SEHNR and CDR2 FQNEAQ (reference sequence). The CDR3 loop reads CASSPDRVVAGANVLTF. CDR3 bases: TGTGCCAGCAGCCCCGACAGGGTTGTCGCTGGGGCCAACGTCCTGACTTTC.

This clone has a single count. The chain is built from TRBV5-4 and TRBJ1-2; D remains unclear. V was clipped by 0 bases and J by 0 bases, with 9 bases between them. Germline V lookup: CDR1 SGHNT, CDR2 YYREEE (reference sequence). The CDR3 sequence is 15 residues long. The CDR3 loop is CASSLAMGANYGYTF. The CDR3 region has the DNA TGTGCCAGCAGCTTGGCCATGGGCGCTAACTATGGCTACACCTTC.

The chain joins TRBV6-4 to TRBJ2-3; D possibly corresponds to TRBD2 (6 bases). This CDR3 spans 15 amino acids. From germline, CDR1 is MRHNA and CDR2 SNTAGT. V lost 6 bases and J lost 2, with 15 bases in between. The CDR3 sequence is CASSSTSWDTDTQYF. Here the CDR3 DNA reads TGTGCCAGCAGCTCGACTAGTTGGGACACAGATACGCAGTATTTT.

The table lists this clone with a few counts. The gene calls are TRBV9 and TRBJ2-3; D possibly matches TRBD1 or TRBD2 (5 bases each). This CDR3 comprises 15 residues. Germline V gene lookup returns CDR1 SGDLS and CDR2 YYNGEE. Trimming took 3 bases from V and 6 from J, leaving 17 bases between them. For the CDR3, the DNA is TGTGCCAGCAGCGCCTTGGGACCGCCTATGGATACGCAGTATTTT. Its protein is CASSALGPPMDTQYF.

CDR3 nucleotide sequence: TGTGCCAGCAGCTTAGGCGGGGGGCGAATAGATGGCTACACCTTC. Its protein product is CASSLGGGRIDGYTF. The chain recombines TRBV7-9 with TRBJ1-2, with a possible D match to TRBD1 (6 bases). Germline V gene sequence: CDR1 SEHNR, CDR2 FQNEAQ (reference sequence). V lost 1 base to trimming and J lost 6 bases, with 15 bases between them. CDR3 size: 15 residues.

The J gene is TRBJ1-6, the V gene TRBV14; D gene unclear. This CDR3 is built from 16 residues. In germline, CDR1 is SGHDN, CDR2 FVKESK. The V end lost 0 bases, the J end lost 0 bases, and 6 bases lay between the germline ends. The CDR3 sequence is CASSQDDLSYNSPLHF. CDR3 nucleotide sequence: TGTGCCAGCAGCCAAGACGACCTCTCCTATAATTCACCCCTCCACTTT.

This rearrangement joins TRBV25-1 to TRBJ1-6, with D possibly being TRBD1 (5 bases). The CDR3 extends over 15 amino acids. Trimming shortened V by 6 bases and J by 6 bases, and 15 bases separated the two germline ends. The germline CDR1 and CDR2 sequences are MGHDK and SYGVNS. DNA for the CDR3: TGTGCCAGCAGAGCCAAGGGACTGACTAATTCACCCCTCCACTTT. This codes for CASRAKGLTNSPLHF. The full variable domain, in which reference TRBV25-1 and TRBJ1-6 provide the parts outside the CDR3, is EADIYQTPRYLVIGTGKKITLECSQTMGHDKMYWYQQDPGMELHLIHYSYGVNSTEKGDLSSESTVSRIRTEHFPLTLESARPSHTSQYLCASRAKGLTNSPLHFGNGTRLTVT.

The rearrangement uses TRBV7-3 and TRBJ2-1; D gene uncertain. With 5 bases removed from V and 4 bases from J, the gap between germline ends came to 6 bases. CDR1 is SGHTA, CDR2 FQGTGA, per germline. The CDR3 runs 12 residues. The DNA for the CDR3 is TGTGCCAGCAGCGCGTCTTACAATGAGCAGTTCTTC. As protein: CASSASYNEQFF.

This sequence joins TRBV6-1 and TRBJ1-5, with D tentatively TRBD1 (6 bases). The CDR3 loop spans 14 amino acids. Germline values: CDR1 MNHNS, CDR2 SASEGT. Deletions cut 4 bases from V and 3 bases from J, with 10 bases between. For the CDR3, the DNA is TGTGCCAGCAGTGGGGCAGGGGTCAATCAGCCCCAGCATTTT. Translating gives CASSGAGVNQPQHF.

Here the CDR3 DNA reads TGCGCCAGCAGCCCCCGTCCCCCGACAGGGCCAGATACGCAGTATTTT. It encodes CASSPRPPTGPDTQYF. The rearrangement joins TRBV5-1 to TRBJ2-3; TRBD1 aligns across 7 bases. CDR3 size: 16 residues. Germline V gene data show CDR1 as SGHRS and CDR2 as YFSETQ. V was pared by 4 bases and J by 4 bases, with 12 bases of the junction left unmatched.

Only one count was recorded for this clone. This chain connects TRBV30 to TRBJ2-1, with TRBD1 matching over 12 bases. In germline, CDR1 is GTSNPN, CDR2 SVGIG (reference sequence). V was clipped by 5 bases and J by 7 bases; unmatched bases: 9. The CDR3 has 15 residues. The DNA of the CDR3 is TGTGCCTGGGAGATCGGGACAGGGGGCACGAATGAGCAGTTCTTC. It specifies CAWEIGTGGTNEQFF. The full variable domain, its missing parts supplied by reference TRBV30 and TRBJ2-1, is SQTIHQWPATLVQPVGSPLSLECTVEGTSNPNLYWYRQAAGRGLQLLFYSVGIGQISSEVPQNLSASRPQDRQFILSSKKLLLSDSGFYLCAWEIGTGGTNEQFFGPGTRLTVL.

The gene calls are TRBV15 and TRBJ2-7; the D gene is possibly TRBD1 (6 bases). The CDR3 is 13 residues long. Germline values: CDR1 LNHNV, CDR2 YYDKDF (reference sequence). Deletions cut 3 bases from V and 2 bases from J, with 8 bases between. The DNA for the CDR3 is TGTGCCACCAGCAGGTCAGGGGCCTACGAGCAGTACTTC. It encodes CATSRSGAYEQYF.

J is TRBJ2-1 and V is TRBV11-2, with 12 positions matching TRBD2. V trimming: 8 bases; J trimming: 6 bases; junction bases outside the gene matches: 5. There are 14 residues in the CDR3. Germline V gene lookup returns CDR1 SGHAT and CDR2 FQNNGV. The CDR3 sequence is CASPASGGGNEQFF. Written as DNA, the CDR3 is TGTGCCAGCCCGGCTAGCGGGGGGGGCAATGAGCAGTTCTTC.

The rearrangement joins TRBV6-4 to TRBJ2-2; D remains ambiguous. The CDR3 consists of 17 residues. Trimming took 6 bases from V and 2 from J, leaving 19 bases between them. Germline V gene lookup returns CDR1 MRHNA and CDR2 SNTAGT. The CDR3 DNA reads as TGTGCCAGCAGCCCGTCCCCAGTGTGGAGAAACACCGGGGAGCTGTTTTTT. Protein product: CASSPSPVWRNTGELFF.

The CDR3 is CASSTFDREVNEQFF. The CDR3 region has the DNA TGCGCCAGCAGCACCTTCGACAGGGAGGTCAATGAGCAGTTCTTC. This chain links TRBV4-1 with TRBJ2-1, with a weak D call TRBD1 (7 bases). Trimming shortened V by 5 bases and J by 6 bases, and 17 bases separated the two germline ends. The CDR3 sequence is 15 residues long. Per germline, CDR1 MGHRA and CDR2 YSYEKL.

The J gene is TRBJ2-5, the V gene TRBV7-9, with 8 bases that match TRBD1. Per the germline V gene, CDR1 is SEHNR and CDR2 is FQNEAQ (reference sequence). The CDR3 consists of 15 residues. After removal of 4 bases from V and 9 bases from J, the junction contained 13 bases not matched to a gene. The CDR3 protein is CASSSVGQASGAQYF. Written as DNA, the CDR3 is TGTGCCAGCAGCTCGGTGGGACAGGCCTCTGGGGCCCAGTACTTC.

The DNA for the CDR3 is TGTGCCAGCAGCCCGGGACAGCCCGCCACTGAAGCTTTCTTT. It encodes CASSPGQPATEAFF. V is TRBV7-9 and J is TRBJ1-1; 7 bases map to TRBD1. Unmatched junction bases numbered 7, after V lost 5 bases and J lost 4 bases. The CDR3 consists of 14 residues. Germline V gene sequence: CDR1 SEHNR, CDR2 FQNEAQ (reference sequence).

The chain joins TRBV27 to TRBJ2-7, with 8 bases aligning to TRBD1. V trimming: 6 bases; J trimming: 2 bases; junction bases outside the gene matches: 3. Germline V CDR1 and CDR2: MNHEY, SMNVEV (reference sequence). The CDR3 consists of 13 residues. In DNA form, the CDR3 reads TGTGCCAGCAGGCGGACAGGGACCTACGAGCAGTACTTC. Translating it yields CASRRTGTYEQYF.